The 32 T cell receptor beta chains listed next were all sequenced from one sample in a study of T cells in narcolepsy. Some clones are missing from TCRdb's copy, which holds only in-frame ones; the method was immunoSEQ multiplex PCR. The profile shows about 40,000 clones, about nine tenths of them singletons. The specimen sequenced was CD45RA- memory CD4+ T cells from PBMCs. All receptors come from a human donor with narcolepsy.

This clone occurred a few times. This chain joins TRBV6-5 and TRBJ2-1; D is uncertain. The CDR3 totals 11 residues. With 2 bases removed from V and 9 bases from J, the gap between germline ends came to 5 bases. Germline CDR1 is MNHEY and CDR2 is SVGAGI. The CDR3 sequence is CASSYDREQFF. The CDR3 coding sequence is TGTGCCAGCAGTTACGATCGTGAGCAGTTCTTC.

The chain is built from TRBV7-2 and TRBJ2-1; tentative D call: TRBD2 (6 bases). Germline CDR1 SGHTA, CDR2 FQGNSA. This CDR3 has 14 amino acids. V was trimmed by 2 bases and J by 15 bases, leaving 20 bases between them. In DNA, the CDR3 is TGTGCCAGCAGCTTAACGGGACCAAAACTAGCACCGTTCTTC. This encodes CASSLTGPKLAPFF.

V gene TRBV19 combines with J gene TRBJ2-1; 9 nucleotides match TRBD1. CDR1 LNHDA and CDR2 SQIVND come from the germline V gene (reference sequence). The CDR3 totals 18 residues. V gave up 4 bases and J gave up 8 bases; unmatched junction bases: 18. The CDR3 sequence: CASSTQAGFGQGSYEQFF. CDR3 in DNA: TGTGCCAGTAGTACTCAAGCGGGGTTCGGACAGGGGTCATATGAGCAGTTCTTC.

V usage is TRBV7-8 and J usage is TRBJ2-7, with 10 bases matching TRBD2. The CDR3 is made up of 17 amino acids. J gave up 3 bases and V 3 bases, and 11 bases lay outside the gene matches. Germline assignment: CDR1 SGHVS and CDR2 FQNEAQ. The CDR3 DNA reads as TGTGCCAGCAGCTTTCAGGGAACTAGCGGGAAGAACTACGAGCAGTACTTC. Amino acid sequence: CASSFQGTSGKNYEQYF.

The chain couples TRBV6-6 to TRBJ1-5; 10 positions agree with TRBD1. The germline gives CDR1 MNHNY, CDR2 SVGAGI (reference sequence). This CDR3 has 15 amino acids. Trimming at V came to 6 bases and at J to 6 bases, leaving 8 bases not matched to a gene. The CDR3 region has the DNA TGTGCCAGCAGGGGGGACAGGGGCGACGGTCAGCCCCAGCATTTT. Translating gives CASRGDRGDGQPQHF.

Only one count was recorded for this clone. V is TRBV7-2 and J is TRBJ2-7, with D perhaps TRBD1 (5 bases). This CDR3 region has 16 residues. Germline V gene lookup returns CDR1 SGHTA and CDR2 FQGNSA. The V and J ends lost 1 base and 2 bases respectively, with 15 bases between them. The CDR3 reads CASSLGSGLRAYEQYF. CDR3 nucleotides: TGTGCCAGCAGCTTAGGGTCAGGGCTAAGGGCCTACGAGCAGTACTTC.

This clone was counted a single time. The V gene is TRBV10-3, the J gene TRBJ2-7, with 11 nucleotides matching TRBD2. The J call could be wrong; TRBJ2-1 is a better fit for the DNA end. This CDR3 region has 14 residues. Germline V CDR1 and CDR2: ENHRY, SYGVKD. CDR3 residues: CAISELAGDNEQFF. In nucleotides, the CDR3 is TGTGCCATCAGTGAACTAGCGGGGGACAATGAGCAGTTCTTC.

J is TRBJ1-2 and V is TRBV11-2; 7 nucleotides line up with TRBD1. The length of the CDR3 is 13 residues. Per the germline V gene, CDR1 is SGHAT and CDR2 is FQNNGV. With V trimmed by 1 base and J by 8 bases, 4 bases remained unmatched. In nucleotides, the CDR3 is TGTGCCAGCAGCTTAGCGGGAGGGGGCGGCTACACCTTC. Amino acid sequence: CASSLAGGGGYTF.

V usage is TRBV25-1 and J usage is TRBJ1-2, with unresolved D. Germline assignment: CDR1 MGHDK and CDR2 SYGVNS. The CDR3 loop spans 13 amino acids. V gave up 7 bases and J gave up 1 base, with 10 bases separating them. This CDR3 is CASTDGINYGYTF. DNA of the CDR3: TGTGCCAGCACCGACGGGATTAACTATGGCTACACCTTC.

This clone was counted once. This CDR3 is CASTSPSGSPNEQFF. CDR3 DNA sequence: TGTGCCAGTACCAGCCCTAGCGGGAGCCCGAATGAGCAGTTCTTC. The rearrangement joins TRBV19 to TRBJ2-1, with 10 bases identical to TRBD2. V trimming: 7 bases; J trimming: 7 bases; junction bases outside the gene matches: 10. CDR1 and CDR2 from the germline V gene are LNHDA and SQIVND (reference sequence). The CDR3 runs to 15 residues.

The rearrangement joins TRBV28 to TRBJ1-2, with a tentative D call TRBD1 (5 bases). Trimming cost V 6 bases and J 6 bases, with 20 bases left between them. Germline V gene data show CDR1 as MDHEN and CDR2 as SYDVKM. CDR3 length: 15 residues. The CDR3 DNA sequence: TGTGCCAGCAGCATGGACGGCAGGGCCAGGGATGGCTACACCTTC. This codes for CASSMDGRARDGYTF.

This clone has more than one count but fewer than ten. At one end, the junction sequence differs from germline, possibly due to a read error. The chain employs TRBV2 and TRBJ1-6; D is uncertain. This CDR3 spans 10 amino acids. The germline V gene has CDR1 SNHLY and CDR2 FYNNEI. CDR3 sequence: CASRSGEENF. The CDR3 coding sequence is TGTGCCAGCAGAAGCGGGGAGGAGAACTTT.

The genes are TRBV5-5 and TRBJ2-3, with 7 nucleotides matching TRBD1. CDR1 SGHKS and CDR2 YYEKEE come from the germline V gene (reference sequence). This CDR3 is built from 15 residues. The junction had 8 bases not matched to a gene; V was cut back by 4 bases and J by 3 bases. The CDR3 loop is CASSVQGQQTDTQYF. Here the CDR3 DNA reads TGTGCCAGCAGCGTTCAGGGACAGCAGACAGATACGCAGTATTTT.

V usage is TRBV27 and J usage is TRBJ1-1; D gene unclear. Germline lookup yields CDR1 MNHEY and CDR2 SMNVEV (reference sequence). The CDR3 consists of 16 residues. V shed 9 bases and J shed 0 bases, with 20 bases lying between them. CDR3 coding DNA: TGTGCCAGGGTAATGGTAGACGGAAACATGAACACTGAAGCTTTCTTT. It yields the protein CARVMVDGNMNTEAFF.

V and J are TRBV7-9 and TRBJ2-3; D gene uncertain. CDR1 and CDR2 (germline): SEHNR, FQNEAQ (reference sequence). The CDR3 has 16 amino acids. Between the trimmed V and J ends, which lost 2 bases and 1 base, there was a span of 13 bases. In DNA form, the CDR3 reads TGTGCCAGCAGCTTATCGGGCGTGGGCGGCACAGATACGCAGTATTTT. Its translation: CASSLSGVGGTDTQYF.

This sequence joins TRBV28 and TRBJ1-1; tentatively, D is TRBD1 (6 bases). This CDR3 spans 13 amino acids. The germline gives CDR1 MDHEN, CDR2 SYDVKM. V was clipped by 7 bases and J by 3 bases, with 12 bases between them. Here the CDR3 reads CASTEAGDTEAFF. The CDR3 DNA follows: TGTGCCAGCACCGAGGCAGGGGACACTGAAGCTTTCTTT. Based on the CDR3 plus reference TRBV28 and TRBJ1-1, the full variable domain is DVKVTQSSRYLVKRTGEKVFLECVQDMDHENMFWYRQDPGLGLRLIYFSYDVKMKEKGDIPEGYSVSREKKERFSLILESASTNQTSMYLCASTEAGDTEAFFGQGTRLTVV.

This clone showed up just a few times. The chain uses TRBV5-6 and TRBJ1-2; D call uncertain. V lost 4 bases, J lost 8 bases, and 12 bases lay in between. This CDR3 contains 12 residues. Germline V CDR1 and CDR2: SGHDT, YYEEEE. CDR3 residues: CASSPRGLGYTF. The CDR3 nucleotides read TGTGCCAGCAGCCCCAGAGGCCTAGGCTACACCTTC.

This clone came up once. This CDR3 reads CASSLAGSYGYTF. The CDR3 nucleotides are TGTGCCAGCAGCTTAGCGGGAAGCTATGGCTACACCTTC. The rearrangement links TRBV11-3 to TRBJ1-2; no firm D call. The germline V and J ends were trimmed by 1 base and 4 bases, with 7 bases remaining between them. CDR3 length: 13 amino acids. Germline CDR1 SGHNT, CDR2 YENEEA.

As to this clone: The same CDR3 is also encoded by other DNA sequences in this sample. The chain uses TRBV28 and TRBJ2-5; perhaps D is TRBD1 or TRBD2 (7 bases each). The CDR3 totals 14 residues. CDR1 and CDR2 (germline): MDHEN, SYDVKM. The V end was cut by 4 bases, the J end by 4 bases, with 13 bases between. CDR3: CASSSGGGRETQYF. The DNA of the CDR3 is TGTGCCAGCAGTTCAGGGGGGGGTCGAGAGACCCAGTACTTC.

The table lists this clone with a few counts. The J gene is TRBJ1-6, the V gene TRBV7-9; 11 positions agree with TRBD1. The trim removed 4 bases at V and 14 bases at J, leaving 7 bases unmatched. Germline CDR1 is SEHNR and CDR2 is FQNEAQ (reference sequence). The CDR3 loop spans 14 amino acids. The CDR3 sequence is CASSYGQGAGALHF. DNA for the CDR3: TGTGCCAGCAGCTATGGACAGGGGGCAGGCGCCCTCCACTTT.

The chain is built from TRBV9 and TRBJ1-6; unclear D gene. The CDR3 is 16 residues long. Germline CDR1 reads SGDLS; CDR2 reads YYNGEE. Trimming shortened V by 2 bases and J by 10 bases, and 19 bases separated the two germline ends. The DNA for the CDR3 is TGTGCCAGCAGCGTTTCCAAAGGGTCGTCGGAATCACCCCTCCACTTT. Translation gives CASSVSKGSSESPLHF.

This clone came up once. This rearrangement joins TRBV9 to TRBJ2-1, with D perhaps assigned TRBD1 or TRBD2 (5 bases each). V lost 4 bases and J 6 bases, leaving 11 bases between the germline ends. The CDR3 sequence is 13 residues long. Germline-derived CDR1 and CDR2 are SGDLS and YYNGEE. CDR3 region: CASSRDLSNEQFF. DNA of the CDR3: TGTGCCAGCAGCAGGGACCTCAGCAATGAGCAGTTCTTC.

The table lists this clone with a count of one. This chain links TRBV6-1 with TRBJ2-3, with 11 positions matching TRBD2. J was trimmed by 1 base and V by 2 bases; bases with no gene match: 2. CDR1 is MNHNS, CDR2 SASEGT, per germline. The CDR3 is 16 residues long. The CDR3 bases are TGTGCCAGCAGTGAAACTAGCGGGGGCCGCACAGATACGCAGTATTTT. Its translation is CASSETSGGRTDTQYF.

The V call is TRBV5-1, the J call TRBJ2-1; a possible D gene is TRBD2 (6 bases). The germline CDR1 and CDR2 sequences are SGHRS and YFSETQ. V lost 5 bases to trimming and J lost 7 bases, with 16 bases between them. This CDR3 region has 14 residues. The CDR3 here is CASSEGGGSNEQFF. CDR3 bases: TGCGCCAGCAGTGAGGGAGGTGGATCGAATGAGCAGTTCTTC.

V usage is TRBV6-5 and J usage is TRBJ1-1, with a possible D match to TRBD1 (5 bases). Germline V CDR1 and CDR2: MNHEY, SVGAGI. Trimming took 5 bases from V and 5 from J, leaving 15 bases between them. This CDR3 has 14 residues. The CDR3 DNA reads TGTGCCAGCAGTCCTGATGCAGGGTGGACTGAAGCTTTCTTT. Translating it yields CASSPDAGWTEAFF.

The chain carries TRBV5-1 and TRBJ2-5; maybe TRBD2 (6 bases). The germline CDR1 and CDR2 sequences are SGHRS and YFSETQ. The CDR3 is 13 residues long. The ends were cut back, 4 bases at V and 5 bases at J, with 12 bases in the middle. The CDR3 nucleotides read TGCGCCAGCAGCCCCTGGGAGGCCGAGACCCAGTACTTC. This encodes CASSPWEAETQYF. The variable domain in full, completed from reference TRBV5-1 and TRBJ2-5, reads KAGVTQTPRYLIKTRGQQVTLSCSPISGHRSVSWYQQTPGQGLQFLFEYFSETQRNKGNFPGRFSGRQFSNSRSEMNVSTLELGDSALYLCASSPWEAETQYFGPGTRLLVL.

The chain is built from TRBV30 and TRBJ2-3; D remains ambiguous. Per germline, CDR1 GTSNPN and CDR2 SVGIG (reference sequence). The CDR3 is 12 amino acids. V lost 1 base, J lost 4 bases, and 6 bases lay in between. CDR3 nucleotide sequence: TGTGCCTGGAGTGGTAGTGCAGATACGCAGTATTTT. Amino acids: CAWSGSADTQYF.

The chain carries TRBV7-2 and TRBJ2-1, with 9 bases aligning to TRBD2. J was trimmed by 4 bases and V by 4 bases; bases with no gene match: 8. CDR1 is SGHTA, CDR2 FQGNSA, per germline. This CDR3 region has 16 residues. The CDR3 DNA is TGTGCCAGCAGCTCTACCGGGACTAGCCTATACAATGAGCAGTTCTTC. Translation: CASSSTGTSLYNEQFF.

This clone was recorded only once. The chain has TRBV29-1 and TRBJ2-7; D may match TRBD1 or TRBD2 (6 bases each). V shed 3 bases and J shed 2 bases, with 17 bases lying between them. The CDR3 spans 15 residues. Germline V gives CDR1 SQVTM, CDR2 ANQGSEA. CDR3 protein: CSVDRGAGVTYEQYF. The CDR3 DNA reads TGCAGCGTTGATAGGGGGGCAGGCGTTACCTACGAGCAGTACTTC.

J is TRBJ2-1 and V is TRBV4-3; 12 bases align to TRBD2. Germline CDR1 and CDR2: LGHNA and YSLEER. CDR3 size: 15 residues. J lost 10 bases, V lost 1 base, and 5 bases had no gene match. This CDR3 is CASSQASGGANEQFF. Here the CDR3 DNA reads TGCGCCAGCAGCCAAGCTAGCGGGGGGGCCAACGAGCAGTTCTTC.

The CDR3 spells CASTRDRAYEQYF. The CDR3 DNA reads as TGTGCCAGCACTAGAGACAGGGCCTACGAGCAGTACTTC. V is TRBV2 and J is TRBJ2-7, with 7 bases identical to TRBD1. Per germline, CDR1 SNHLY and CDR2 FYNNEI. J gave up 2 bases and V 7 bases, and 5 bases lay outside the gene matches. This CDR3 is built from 13 residues.

The chain couples TRBV2 to TRBJ2-5; the match to TRBD1 covers 8 bases. Gene TRBJ2-7 matches the end of the DNA better, so the J call may be wrong. Germline V gene data show CDR1 as SNHLY and CDR2 as FYNNEI. The CDR3 loop spans 11 amino acids. The CDR3 loop reads CASAQGVEQYF. Written as DNA, the CDR3 is TGTGCCAGCGCACAGGGGGTCGAGCAGTACTTC.